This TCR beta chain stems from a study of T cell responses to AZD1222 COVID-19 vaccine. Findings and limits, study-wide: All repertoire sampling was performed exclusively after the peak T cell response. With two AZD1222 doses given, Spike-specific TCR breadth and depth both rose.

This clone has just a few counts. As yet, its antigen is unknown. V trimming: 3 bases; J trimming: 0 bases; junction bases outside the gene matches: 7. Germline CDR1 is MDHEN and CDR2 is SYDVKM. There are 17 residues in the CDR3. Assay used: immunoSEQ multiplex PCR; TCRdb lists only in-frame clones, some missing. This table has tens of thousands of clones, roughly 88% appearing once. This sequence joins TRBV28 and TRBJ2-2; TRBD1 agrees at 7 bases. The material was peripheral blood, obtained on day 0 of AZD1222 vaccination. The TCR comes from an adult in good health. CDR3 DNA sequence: TGTGCCAGCAGTTTCCCTTGGACAGGCCCGAACACCGGGGAGCTGTTTTTT. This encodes CASSFPWTGPNTGELFF.